The subject of this entry is one TCR beta chain. Its target is unknown. Sequencing was at deep level. Libraries were prepared by immunoSEQ multiplex PCR; TCRdb keeps only in-frame clonotypes and omits some of them. This table holds 1.5 million to 2.5 million clones, roughly 95% found once. Looked up from germline, CDR1 is SGHDT and CDR2 is YYEEEE. The CDR3 length is 14 residues. Trimming at V came to 3 bases and at J to 5 bases, leaving 6 bases not matched to a gene. CD45RO-negative, CCR7-selected cells formed the naive CD8 fraction, which excluded terminally differentiated effector memory CD45RA+ cells. This sample stems from a study of shared clonotypes between healthy human individuals. Study conclusions and caveats: Among donors, sharing of clonotypes was expected to be affected by sequencing depth.

The sample comprised naive CD8+ T cells sorted from blood. The source is a young man in good health. V usage is TRBV5-6 and J usage is TRBJ2-7; TRBD1 matches 9 bases. CDR3 sequence reads: CASSWGTGSDEQYF. CDR3 coding DNA: TGTGCCAGCAGCTGGGGGACAGGGTCTGACGAGCAGTACTTC.